This is a list of T cell receptor beta chains from one sample in a study of prognosis after radiotherapy for stage I lung cancer. Via MiXCR, TCRdb re-called the multiplex PCR reads, giving one row per CDR3 protein. The data show approximately 51,000 distinct CDR3 sequences, about 35% seen once. The sample here was PBMCs, taken before or after stereotactic body radiation therapy (not recorded which). Source of these receptors: a donor aged 50 or older with non-small cell lung cancer. The CDR3 runs from the conserved cysteine through the conserved F or W. D genes are given only for firm matches. Clone size, where shown, is once, few, many, or a class for clones that have expanded.

>TRBD2|TRBJ2-7|many|TRBV6-8
TGTGCCATCAAGGTGGGCGGGAGTTCCTTCGAGCAGTACTTC
CAIKVGGSSFEQYF
>TRBD2|TRBJ2-1|.|TRBV6-1
TGTGCCAGCAGTCTCCTTGCGGGAGTCGCCAATGAGCAGTTCTTC
CASSLLAGVANEQFF
>.|TRBJ2-7|many|TRBV6-5
TGTGCCAGCAGTTACAGGCGAACCTACGAGCAGTACTTC
CASSYRRTYEQYF
>TRBD1|TRBJ1-1|many|TRBV19
TGTGCCAGTAGTATTTGGACAGGGAACACTGAAGCTTTCTTT
CASSIWTGNTEAFF
>TRBD1|TRBJ2-4|many|TRBV13
TGTGCCAGCAGCTCACGGGACAGGGGATCTGGCATTCAGTACTTC
CASSSRDRGSGIQYF
>.|TRBJ1-5|many|TRBV28
TGTGCCAGCAGAAGGGACGGGAGCAATCAGCCCCAGCATTTT
CASRRDGSNQPQHF
>.|TRBJ2-1|.|TRBV12-3/TRBV12-4
TGTGCCAGCGGAAATGGGCGGGACGGCGATGAGCAGTTCTTC
CASGNGRDGDEQFF
>.|TRBJ1-2|many|TRBV18
TGTGCCAGCTCACCCACGGGGTCGTCCTATGGCTACACCTTC
CASSPTGSSYGYTF
>.|TRBJ2-1|many|TRBV19
TGTGCCAGTAGCATCAGGGGTGCTAGCCCGTCCTACAATGAGCAGTTCTTC
CASSIRGASPSYNEQFF
>.|TRBJ2-2|.|TRBV6-1
TGTGCCAGCGAAACTGGGGTTAGCATCACTGTGGAGCTGTTTTTT
CASETGVSITVELFF
>TRBD1|TRBJ2-5|few|TRBV29-1
TGCAGCGCTGAGGGGGCGACGGCCGCCCCCCAAGAGACCCAGTACTTC
CSAEGATAAPQETQYF
>TRBD2|TRBJ2-1|many|TRBV24-1
TGTGCCACCAGTGACGGGACTAGCGGCTCAAATGAGCAGTTCTTC
CATSDGTSGSNEQFF
>.|TRBJ1-1|.|TRBV20-1
TGCGGTGCCGAGTCATATACTGAAGCTTTCTTT
CGAESYTEAFF
>.|TRBJ1-3|many|TRBV2
TGTGCCAGCAGTACGCACGGGGAACGCGGAAACACCATATATTTT
CASSTHGERGNTIYF
>.|TRBJ1-6|once|TRBV6-2/TRBV6-3
TGTGCCAGCAGAATCTCCAGCCCTAATTCACCCCTCCACTTT
CASRISSPNSPLHF
>.|TRBJ2-7|.|TRBV12-3/TRBV12-4
TGTGCCAGCAGTTTAAGAGGCAGGGTCGCATACGAGCAGTACTTC
CASSLRGRVAYEQYF
>.|TRBJ1-6|many|TRBV20-1
TGCAGTGCTAGAGATCGGAGGTTTGGCAATTCACCCCTCCACTTT
CSARDRRFGNSPLHF
>TRBD1|TRBJ1-1|many|TRBV2
TGTGCCAGCAAGCCGGGACAGGGGTTTTTCTTT
CASKPGQGFFF
>TRBD2|TRBJ2-1|many|TRBV24-1
TGTGCCACCAGCCTAGCGGGAGGGTGGAATGAGCAGTTCTTC
CATSLAGGWNEQFF
>.|TRBJ1-1|many|TRBV20-1
TGCAGTGCTATGAGTCAGAAGAATGAAGCTTTCTTT
CSAMSQKNEAFF
>TRBD1|TRBJ1-2|many|TRBV9
TGTGCCAGCAGCCCCGGGACAGGGGCTAACTATGGCTACACCTTC
CASSPGTGANYGYTF
>TRBD2|TRBJ2-3|many|TRBV6-1
TGTGCCAGCATGGGGGAGGGAGGTTCGGATACGCAGTATTTT
CASMGEGGSDTQYF
>.|TRBJ2-1|many|TRBV5-6
TGTGCCAGCAAACGGGCTTTCCGGGATGAGCAGTTCTTC
CASKRAFRDEQFF
>TRBD1|TRBJ1-1|.|TRBV15
TGTGCCACCTCCGGTAGGGACAGGCCGGAAGCTTTCTTT
CATSGRDRPEAFF
>.|TRBJ2-7|once|TRBV2
TGTGCCAGCCGCGAAGGGACACAGCATACCTACGAGCAGTACTTC
CASREGTQHTYEQYF
>.|TRBJ2-1|many|TRBV7-2
TGTGCCAGCAGCTTAGACAGGGTTGGGAATGAGCAGTTCTTC
CASSLDRVGNEQFF
>TRBD2|TRBJ2-2|medium-sized|TRBV12-3/TRBV12-4
TGTGCCAGCACTTGGACTAGCGGGAGGTCCGGGGAGCTGTTTTTT
CASTWTSGRSGELFF
>.|TRBJ2-3|.|TRBV28
TGTGCCAGCCGCGGGGAGACAGGGTTTTCAGATACGCAGTATTTT
CASRGETGFSDTQYF
>.|TRBJ1-2|.|TRBV2
TGTGCCAGCAGTAACTGGGGGCTCTCTAAGGGCTACACCTTC
CASSNWGLSKGYTF
>.|TRBJ1-5|many|TRBV28
TGTGCCAGCAGCCGCGACGGGGGCGCGGAGCCCCAGCATTTT
CASSRDGGAEPQHF
>.|TRBJ2-3|many|TRBV7-8
TGTGCCAGCACGGGGAACCCCGTGGATACGCAGTATTTT
CASTGNPVDTQYF
>TRBD1|TRBJ1-2|many|TRBV28
TGTGCCAGCAGTGTTCGGGACAGGGGTAGGGGCTACACCTTC
CASSVRDRGRGYTF
>.|TRBJ2-7|.|TRBV11-3
TGTGCCAGCAGCCCCAGGGGTCACGAACACTACGAGCAGTACTTC
CASSPRGHEHYEQYF
>TRBD2|TRBJ2-3|many|TRBV7-9
TGTGCCAGCAGCCACAGTACCGACGGGGGGAATACGCAGTATTTT
CASSHSTDGGNTQYF
>.|TRBJ1-1|many|TRBV30
TGTGCCACGAACGGGGGGATGAACACTGAAGCTTTCTTT
CATNGGMNTEAFF
>.|TRBJ1-4|.|TRBV9
TGTGCCAGCAGCGGGCGGACAGAAGGTTATGAAAAACTGTTTTTT
CASSGRTEGYEKLFF
>TRBD2|TRBJ2-7|many|TRBV6-5
TGTGCCAGCAGTTACGGGACTAGCGGGCCGTACTACGAGCAGTACTTC
CASSYGTSGPYYEQYF
>.|TRBJ2-3|.|TRBV25-1
TGTGCCAGCAGTGATGGCGCCTTGAGGGGCTATACGCAGTATTTT
CASSDGALRGYTQYF
>.|TRBJ2-1|.|TRBV18
TGTGCCAGCTACGGGAGCCTCTCCTACAATGAGCAGTTCTTC
CASYGSLSYNEQFF
>.|TRBJ2-1|many|TRBV9
TGTGCCAGCAGCGTAGATCCTCCTGGCTACAATGAGCAGTTCTTC
CASSVDPPGYNEQFF
>.|TRBJ2-1|many|TRBV5-1
TGCGCCAGCAGCTTGGCCTATTCCGACGATGAGCAGTTCTTC
CASSLAYSDDEQFF
>.|TRBJ1-5|many|TRBV12-3/TRBV12-4
TGTGCCAGCAGTTTTGCAGGACAGACATATAGCAATCAGCCCCAGCATTTT
CASSFAGQTYSNQPQHF
>TRBD1|TRBJ1-2|many|TRBV19
TGTGCCAGTAGAGGTGAGACAGGGACTAGCTCGGATGGCTACACCTTC
CASRGETGTSSDGYTF
>TRBD2|TRBJ2-7|.|TRBV20-1
TGCAGTGCTACCGGGACTAGCGGTCACTCCTACGAGCAGTACTTC
CSATGTSGHSYEQYF
>TRBD2|TRBJ2-1|many|TRBV27
TGTGCCAGCAGCCCGGTCTTAGGAGCTTTAGCGGGAGTAGGGAATGAGCAGTTCTTC
CASSPVLGALAGVGNEQFF
>.|TRBJ2-1|many|TRBV7-9
TGTGCCAGCAGCGGTCTTCTCCGTTTTTCATCCTACAATGAGCAGTTCTTC
CASSGLLRFSSYNEQFF
>TRBD2|TRBJ2-1|many|TRBV18
TGTGCCAGCTCACCAAGGGGCGCGGGAGGGCCCAATGAGCAGTTCTTC
CASSPRGAGGPNEQFF
>.|TRBJ1-2|many|TRBV27
TGTGCCAGCAGTCCAGCAGAGGGGCGCTATGGCTACACCTTC
CASSPAEGRYGYTF
>.|TRBJ1-1|.|TRBV3-1
TGTGCCAGCAGCCTAGGAGTATCGCGGGGGGCAGGGGATGAAGCTTTCTTT
CASSLGVSRGAGDEAFF
>.|TRBJ1-3|.|TRBV9
TGTGCCAGCAGCGCCAACATGGCCTCTGGAAACACCATATATTTT
CASSANMASGNTIYF
>.|TRBJ2-2|.|TRBV7-2
TGTGCCAGCAGCTTGGGGGTGCTAGCGTACACCGGGGAGCTGTTTTTT
CASSLGVLAYTGELFF
>TRBD2|TRBJ2-1|many|TRBV20-1
TGCAGTGCGATTCAGCGGGATGGGCTTGGGGTTTACAATGAGCAGTTCTTC
CSAIQRDGLGVYNEQFF